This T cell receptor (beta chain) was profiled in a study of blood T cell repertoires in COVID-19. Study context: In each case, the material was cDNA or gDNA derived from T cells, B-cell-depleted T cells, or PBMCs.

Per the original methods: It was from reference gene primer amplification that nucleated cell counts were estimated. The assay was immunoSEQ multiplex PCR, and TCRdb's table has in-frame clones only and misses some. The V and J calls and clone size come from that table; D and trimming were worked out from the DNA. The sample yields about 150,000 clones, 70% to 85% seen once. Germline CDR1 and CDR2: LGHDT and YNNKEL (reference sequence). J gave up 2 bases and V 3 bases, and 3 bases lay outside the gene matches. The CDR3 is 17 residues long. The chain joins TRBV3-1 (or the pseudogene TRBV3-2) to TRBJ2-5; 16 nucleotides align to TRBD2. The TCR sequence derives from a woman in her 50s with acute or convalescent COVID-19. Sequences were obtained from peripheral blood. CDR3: CASSQGLAGGMQETQYF. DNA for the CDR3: TGTGCCAGCAGCCAGGGACTAGCGGGAGGGATGCAAGAGACCCAGTACTTC.